The source of this T cell receptor (beta chain) is a study of CD8 T cells in Susac syndrome. Reverse transcription of roughly 0.5 to 1 ug RNA used random hexamers. TCRdb re-called the immunoSEQ multiplex PCR reads with MiXCR, one entry per CDR3 protein. Of approximately 190,000 distinct CDR3 sequences in the sample, 85% to 95% were seen once. The germline V gene encodes CDR1 LGHDT and CDR2 YNNKEL (reference sequence). V was trimmed by 0 bases and J by 3 bases, leaving 14 bases between them. CDR3 length equals 16 residues. Sequencing was done on a sample of CD8+ T cells from PBMCs. This sequence was found in a human donor with Susac syndrome. The V call is TRBV3-1, the J call TRBJ2-5, with D perhaps matching TRBD2 (5 bases). CDR3 amino acids: CASSQDAEGSEETQYF. The CDR3 region has the DNA TGTGCCAGCAGCCAAGACGCCGAGGGTTCCGAAGAGACCCAGTACTTC.